This TCR beta chain was profiled in a study of glioma-infiltrating T cells. The iRepertoire nested amplicon-rescue multiplex PCR amplified TCR alpha and beta CDR3s from RNA. TCRdb redid the calling of the multiplex PCR reads with MiXCR, one entry per CDR3 protein. This sample yields some 150,000 distinct CDR3 sequences, of which approximately 39% are seen a single time; around a fifth belongs to the top ten. CDR3 length: 14 amino acids. Germline V gene lookup returns CDR1 DFQATT and CDR2 SNEGSKA (reference sequence). V gave up 2 bases and J gave up 5 bases; unmatched junction bases: 3. This clonotype has more than one count but fewer than ten.

The chain links TRBV20-1 to TRBJ2-3, with 11 bases identical to TRBD2. Sequencing was done on a sample of glioma tissue, nonneoplastic brain tissue, or PBMCs (not recorded which). The TCR was taken from a human donor with low-grade glioma or glioblastoma, undergoing nonglioma brain surgery, or in good health (not recorded which). CDR3 region: CSARKGTSGDTQYF. CDR3 nucleotide sequence: TGCAGTGCTAGAAAGGGGACTAGCGGAGATACGCAGTATTTT.